A selection of T cell receptor beta chains follows, all from one sample in a study of vaccination effects on CD4 cells after COVID-19. Antigens of these TCRs are unknown. The repertoire was sequenced with immunoSEQ multiplex PCR; TCRdb's copy has only in-frame clones and lacks some. The sample includes 65,000 or so clones, roughly three quarters of them seen just once. The material was CD4+ T cells from PBMCs cultured with HCoV-NL63 spike peptides, obtained before COVID-19 vaccination. The origin of the receptors is a human donor who received a COVID-19 vaccine. CDR3s include the opening cysteine and the closing phenylalanine or tryptophan. The D gene is left open where the match is weak. Rows give clone size only sometimes, using once, few, many, or a class for an expanded clone.

16	few	TRBV27	TRBJ1-2	TRBD1	TGTGCCAGCCTACATTGGGGGACAGGGGGCAGGTATGGCTACACCTTC	CASLHWGTGGRYGYTF
14	NA	TRBV7-2	TRBJ1-2	NA	TGTGCCAGCAGCAACCTACAGGTGAACTATGGCTACACCTTC	CASSNLQVNYGYTF
13	NA	TRBV7-2	TRBJ2-2	NA	TGTGCCAGCAGCGAGAGTTACACCGGGGAGCTGTTTTTT	CASSESYTGELFF
13	NA	TRBV12-3/TRBV12-4	TRBJ1-5	NA	TGTGCCAGCAGCCCTAATAGCAATCAGCCCCAGCATTTT	CASSPNSNQPQHF
14	few	TRBV5-1	TRBJ1-2	TRBD1	TGCGCCAGCAGCGACCCAGGGGGCGACTATGGCTACACCTTC	CASSDPGGDYGYTF
15	NA	TRBV15	TRBJ2-4	NA	TGTGCCACCAGCAGAGACCAGGGTTTGGGAAACATTCAGTACTTC	CATSRDQGLGNIQYF
16	once	TRBV9	TRBJ1-4	TRBD1	TGTGCCAGCAGCGTAGCTGGGTCAGGGACAGGGGAAAAACTGTTTTTT	CASSVAGSGTGEKLFF
12	few	TRBV25-1	TRBJ1-1	NA	TGTGCCAGTCGCCTGACGAACACTGAAGCTTTCTTT	CASRLTNTEAFF
20	NA	TRBV23-1	TRBJ1-2	NA	TGCGCCAGCAGTCAATCGGAAGTAGGGCAGGTCCCCATCCCTGGGGATGGCTACACCTTC	CASSQSEVGQVPIPGDGYTF
15	NA	TRBV14	TRBJ2-3	TRBD2	TGTGCCAGCACCCAATTAGCGGGCGGGGGAGATACGCAGTATTTT	CASTQLAGGGDTQYF
13	few	TRBV19	TRBJ1-5	NA	TGTGCCAGTAGTCTCTCGATCTATCAGCCCCAGCATTTT	CASSLSIYQPQHF
17	NA	TRBV15	TRBJ2-1	TRBD1	TGTGCCACCAGCAGATTACCAACGGGACAGGGAGTCTCCGAGCAGTTCTTC	CATSRLPTGQGVSEQFF
14	NA	TRBV15	TRBJ1-2	NA	TGTGCCACCAGCATTACAGGAGCTAACTATGGCTACACCTTC	CATSITGANYGYTF
14	NA	TRBV29-1	TRBJ2-3	NA	TGCAGCGGATCAACAGGTTACGTAGGGGATACGCAGTATTTT	CSGSTGYVGDTQYF
15	NA	TRBV6-5	TRBJ1-6	NA	TGTGCCAGTGAGCCGAGCGGGCGGAATAATTCACCCCTCCACTTT	CASEPSGRNNSPLHF
14	few	TRBV4-1	TRBJ1-2	TRBD1	TGCGCCAGCAGCCCAGGACAGGCTAACTATGGCTACACCTTC	CASSPGQANYGYTF
14	NA	TRBV10-1	TRBJ2-2	NA	TGCGCCAGCCGGAGGGACCGATACACCGGGGAGCTGTTTTTT	CASRRDRYTGELFF
13	NA	TRBV19	TRBJ1-2	NA	TGTGCCAGTAGTATCTCGCCGTCCTATAGCTACACCTTC	CASSISPSYSYTF
13	NA	TRBV10-3	TRBJ1-5	NA	TGTGCCATCGTCAGACGAGGCAATCAGCCCCAGCATTTT	CAIVRRGNQPQHF
15	NA	TRBV9	TRBJ1-2	NA	TGTGCCAGCAGCCCCCACGGGCAGGGCAACTATGGCTACACCTTC	CASSPHGQGNYGYTF
14	NA	TRBV6-1	TRBJ1-2	NA	TGTGCCAGCAGTGAATCGTGGGGAGGAGGGGGCTACACCTTC	CASSESWGGGGYTF
16	NA	TRBV4-2	TRBJ2-3	NA	TGTGCCAGCAGCCTCCGGACTGTTACTAGCACAGATACGCAGTATTTT	CASSLRTVTSTDTQYF
14	NA	TRBV11-2	TRBJ2-5	TRBD2	TGTGCCAGCAGCTTAGGACTAGCCCAAGAGACCCAGTACTTC	CASSLGLAQETQYF
11	NA	TRBV20-1	TRBJ2-3	NA	TGCAGTACTAGACGGACAGATACGCAGTATTTT	CSTRRTDTQYF
14	NA	TRBV15	TRBJ2-3	TRBD1	TGTGCCACCAGCAGAAGGACAGGGGGTGATACGCAGTATTTT	CATSRRTGGDTQYF
12	NA	TRBV30	TRBJ1-3	NA	TGTGCCTGGAGTGTAACTGGAAACACCATATATTTT	CAWSVTGNTIYF
14	NA	TRBV18	TRBJ1-2	NA	TGTGCCAGCTCACCACCGAGTACAGTATATGGCTACACCTTC	CASSPPSTVYGYTF
15	few	TRBV10-1	TRBJ2-2	TRBD1	TGCGCCAGCAGTTGGGACAGGGTGGACACCGGGGAGCTGTTTTTT	CASSWDRVDTGELFF
13	NA	TRBV2	TRBJ2-3	NA	TGTGCCAGCCTGCAGGGTCTCACAGATACGCAGTATTTT	CASLQGLTDTQYF
15	few	TRBV10-3	TRBJ1-1	TRBD1	TGTGCCATCAGTGTACTGGGACAGCCGAACACTGAAGCTTTCTTT	CAISVLGQPNTEAFF
15	NA	TRBV10-3	TRBJ2-5	TRBD2	TGTGCCATCAGTTTAGCGGGGGGGGCCTCCGAGACCCAGTACTTC	CAISLAGGASETQYF
15	NA	TRBV5-1	TRBJ1-4	TRBD1	TGCGCCAGCAGCTTGGGAGGGGGCGCACGGGAAAAACTGTTTTTT	CASSLGGGAREKLFF
12	NA	TRBV28	TRBJ1-1	NA	TGTGCCAGCCAGCGGGTGAACACTGAAGCTTTCTTT	CASQRVNTEAFF
15	NA	TRBV6-5	TRBJ1-4	NA	TGTGCCAGCAGCTCGATGACAGACACGAATGAAAAACTGTTTTTT	CASSSMTDTNEKLFF
16	NA	TRBV11-3	TRBJ2-5	NA	TGTGCCAGCAGCTTCAGTGGGGGGGGCGGCCAAGAGACCCAGTACTTC	CASSFSGGGGQETQYF
14	NA	TRBV2	TRBJ1-2	NA	TGTGCCAGCAGTGTGGGGAGGGCCAACTATGGCTACACCTTC	CASSVGRANYGYTF
16	NA	TRBV5-4	TRBJ2-3	TRBD2	TGTGCCAGCAGCTCGCCCCAGCGGGGGGGCCCAGATACGCAGTATTTT	CASSSPQRGGPDTQYF
13	NA	TRBV6-4	TRBJ1-2	TRBD1	TGTGCCAGCAGCGTGACAGGGTCCGGTGGCTACACCTTC	CASSVTGSGGYTF
15	NA	TRBV2	TRBJ1-3	TRBD1	TGTGCCAGCAGTCTTGACAGGGGGCGAGGAAACACCATATATTTT	CASSLDRGRGNTIYF
13	few	TRBV5-4	TRBJ2-2	NA	TGTGCCAGCAGCTCCGACCAAACCGGGGAGCTGTTTTTT	CASSSDQTGELFF
13	NA	TRBV5-4	TRBJ1-1	NA	TGTGCCAGCAGCTTGGGAGGGGGCACTGAAGCTTTCTTT	CASSLGGGTEAFF
15	NA	TRBV10-2	TRBJ1-2	NA	TGCGCCAGCAGTGAGTCCGCGAGGGGCGCGGGCGGCTACACCTTC	CASSESARGAGGYTF
16	few	TRBV9	TRBJ1-3	TRBD1	TGTGCCAGCAGCGTAGATGCAGGGGGCGTTGGAAACACCATATATTTT	CASSVDAGGVGNTIYF
12	NA	TRBV2	TRBJ2-5	NA	TGTGCCAGCAGTCATGAGCAAGAGACCCAGTACTTC	CASSHEQETQYF
15	NA	TRBV2	TRBJ2-2	NA	TGTGCCAGCAGCCAATTCGGGGGACGCACCGGGGAGCTGTTTTTT	CASSQFGGRTGELFF
16	NA	TRBV9	TRBJ1-6	TRBD1	TGTGCCAGCAGCGTGGATCCACGACAGGGCTCTTCACCCCTCCACTTT	CASSVDPRQGSSPLHF
14	once	TRBV6-1	TRBJ1-1	NA	TGTGCCAGCAGTGAAGCAGGGGGAGGCACTGAAGCTTTCTTT	CASSEAGGGTEAFF
14	NA	TRBV9	TRBJ2-3	NA	TGTGCCAGCAGCTTCTCGGCGGGTGCGGATACGCAGTATTTT	CASSFSAGADTQYF
16	NA	TRBV2	TRBJ2-2	NA	TGTGCCAGCAGTGAATTGGGGAGTAGAAACACCGGGGAGCTGTTTTTT	CASSELGSRNTGELFF